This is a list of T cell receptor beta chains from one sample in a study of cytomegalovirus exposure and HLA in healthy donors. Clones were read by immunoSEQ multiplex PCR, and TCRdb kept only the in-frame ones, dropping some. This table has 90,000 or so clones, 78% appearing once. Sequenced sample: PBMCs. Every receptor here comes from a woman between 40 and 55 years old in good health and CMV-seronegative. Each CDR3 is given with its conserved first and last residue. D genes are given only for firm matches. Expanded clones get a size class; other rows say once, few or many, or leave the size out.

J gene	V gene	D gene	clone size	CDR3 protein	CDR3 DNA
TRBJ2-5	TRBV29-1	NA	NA	CSVAGDSGGSGYETQYF	TGCAGCGTTGCAGGGGATTCGGGCGGGAGCGGATACGAGACCCAGTACTTC
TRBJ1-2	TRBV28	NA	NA	CASSPWTVSNYGYTF	TGTGCCAGCAGTCCCTGGACAGTATCTAACTATGGCTACACCTTC
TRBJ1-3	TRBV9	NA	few	CASSVGGGPGNTIYF	TGTGCCAGCAGCGTAGGTGGGGGCCCTGGAAACACCATATATTTT
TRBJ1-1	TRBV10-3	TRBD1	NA	CAAHRDRDPTEAFF	TGTGCCGCGCACCGCGACAGGGACCCGACTGAAGCTTTCTTT
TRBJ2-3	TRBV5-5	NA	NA	CASSLRSRGTQYF	TGTGCCAGCAGCTTGAGGTCACGAGGGACGCAGTATTTT
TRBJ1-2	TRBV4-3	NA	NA	CASSQDRGPRGYTF	TGCGCCAGCAGCCAAGATCGGGGTCCCCGGGGGTACACCTTC
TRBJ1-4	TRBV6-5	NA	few	CASRTGGTNEKLFF	TGTGCCAGCAGAACGGGGGGTACTAATGAAAAACTGTTTTTT
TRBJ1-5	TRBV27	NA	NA	CASSTGPQPQHF	TGTGCCAGCAGTACAGGCCCCCAGCCCCAGCATTTT
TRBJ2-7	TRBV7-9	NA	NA	CASSRTGYEQYF	TGTGCCAGCAGCCGGACTGGATACGAGCAGTACTTC
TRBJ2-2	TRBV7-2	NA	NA	CASSLSVTAGNTGELFF	TGTGCCAGCAGCTTGTCGGTAACGGCAGGGAACACCGGGGAGCTGTTTTTT
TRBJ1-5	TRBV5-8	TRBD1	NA	CASSLRTGPNQPQHF	TGTGCCAGCAGCTTGCGGACAGGGCCAAATCAGCCCCAGCATTTT
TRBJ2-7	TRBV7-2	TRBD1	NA	CASSGTGGTGIEQYF	TGTGCCAGCAGCGGAACCGGCGGGACAGGGATCGAGCAGTACTTC
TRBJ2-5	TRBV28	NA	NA	CASTGAGETQYF	TGTGCCAGCACGGGAGCAGGGGAGACCCAGTACTTC
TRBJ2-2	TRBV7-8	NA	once	CASSPTGRRGYTTGELFF	TGTGCCAGCAGCCCCACCGGAAGGAGGGGCTATACTACCGGGGAGCTGTTTTTT
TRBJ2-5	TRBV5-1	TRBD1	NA	CASSLDRDRGETQYF	TGCGCCAGCAGCCTCGACCGGGACAGGGGAGAGACCCAGTACTTC
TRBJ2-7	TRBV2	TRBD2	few	CASKLAGLYEQYF	TGTGCCAGCAAACTAGCGGGACTCTACGAGCAGTACTTC
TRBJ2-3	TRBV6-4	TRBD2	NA	CASSRTSGSTDTQYF	TGTGCCAGCAGCCGGACTAGCGGGAGCACAGATACGCAGTATTTT
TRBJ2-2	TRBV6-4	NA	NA	CASSVEGNTGELFF	TGTGCCAGCAGTGTAGAGGGGAACACCGGGGAGCTGTTTTTT
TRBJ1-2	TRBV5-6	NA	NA	CASSLIVGTPIYYGYTF	TGTGCCAGCAGCTTAATCGTCGGGACTCCAATATACTATGGCTACACCTTC
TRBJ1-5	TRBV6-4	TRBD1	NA	CASSDDGQGNQPQHF	TGTGCCAGCAGTGACGACGGACAGGGAAATCAGCCCCAGCATTTT
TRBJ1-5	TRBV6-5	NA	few	CASSFVVDQPQHF	TGTGCCAGCAGTTTTGTAGTCGATCAGCCCCAGCATTTT
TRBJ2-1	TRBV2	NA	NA	CASRAAKGEYNEQFF	TGTGCCAGCAGAGCCGCCAAGGGGGAGTACAATGAGCAGTTCTTC